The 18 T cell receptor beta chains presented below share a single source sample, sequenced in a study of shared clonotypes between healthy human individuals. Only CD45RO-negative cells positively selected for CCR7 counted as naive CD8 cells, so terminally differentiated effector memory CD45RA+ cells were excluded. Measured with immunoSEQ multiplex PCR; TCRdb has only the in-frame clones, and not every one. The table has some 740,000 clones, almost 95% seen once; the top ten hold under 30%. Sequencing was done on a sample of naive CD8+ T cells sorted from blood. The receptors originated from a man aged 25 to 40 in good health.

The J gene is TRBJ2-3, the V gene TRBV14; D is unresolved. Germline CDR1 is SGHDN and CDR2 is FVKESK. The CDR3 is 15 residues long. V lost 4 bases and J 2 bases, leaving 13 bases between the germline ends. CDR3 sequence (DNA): TGTGCCAGCAGCCCAAAGAACAGCCCCACAGATACGCAGTATTTT. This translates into CASSPKNSPTDTQYF.

The CDR3 loop reads CASSLMGADEQFF. CDR3 DNA: TGTGCCAGCAGCTTAATGGGCGCCGATGAGCAGTTCTTC. J is TRBJ2-1 and V is TRBV7-3; D unclear. The CDR3 consists of 13 residues. The V end was cut by 1 base, the J end by 8 bases, with 9 bases between. Per the germline V gene, CDR1 is SGHTA and CDR2 is FQGTGA.

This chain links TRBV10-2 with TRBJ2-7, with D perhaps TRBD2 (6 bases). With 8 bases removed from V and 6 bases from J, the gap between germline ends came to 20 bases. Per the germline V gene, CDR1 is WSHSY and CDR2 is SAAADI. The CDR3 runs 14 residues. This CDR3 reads CASGGGRTNTEQYF. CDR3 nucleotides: TGCGCCAGCGGTGGGGGACGGACTAATACCGAGCAGTACTTC.

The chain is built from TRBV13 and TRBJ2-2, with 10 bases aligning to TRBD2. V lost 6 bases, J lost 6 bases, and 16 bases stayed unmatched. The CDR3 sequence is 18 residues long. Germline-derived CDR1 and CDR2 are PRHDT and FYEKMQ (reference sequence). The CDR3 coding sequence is TGTGCCAGCAGTCTACCCGGGGTAGCGGGAGGAATGTCCGGGGAGCTGTTTTTT. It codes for CASSLPGVAGGMSGELFF.

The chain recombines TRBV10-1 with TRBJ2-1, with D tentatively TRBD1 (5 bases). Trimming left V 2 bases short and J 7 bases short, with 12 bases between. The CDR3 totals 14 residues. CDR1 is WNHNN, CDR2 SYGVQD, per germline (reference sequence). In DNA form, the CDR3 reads TGCGCCAGCAGTGAGGGCAGGGTCTGGAATGAGCAGTTCTTC. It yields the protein CASSEGRVWNEQFF.

CDR3 in amino acids: CASSDLGTAIYEQYF. The CDR3 DNA follows: TGTGCCAGCAGCGACCTAGGGACAGCCATCTACGAGCAGTACTTC. The rearrangement uses TRBV7-6 and TRBJ2-7, with 7 bases matching TRBD1. The CDR3 is made up of 15 amino acids. V dropped 5 bases and J dropped 3; count of bases not matched to a gene: 10. Germline lookup yields CDR1 SGHVS and CDR2 FNYEAQ.

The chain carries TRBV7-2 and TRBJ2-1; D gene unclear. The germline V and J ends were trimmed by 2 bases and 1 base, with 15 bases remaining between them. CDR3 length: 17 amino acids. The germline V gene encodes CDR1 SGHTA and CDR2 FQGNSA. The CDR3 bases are TGTGCCAGCAGCTTATTCGAGACAACCACTTCCTACAATGAGCAGTTCTTC. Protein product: CASSLFETTTSYNEQFF.

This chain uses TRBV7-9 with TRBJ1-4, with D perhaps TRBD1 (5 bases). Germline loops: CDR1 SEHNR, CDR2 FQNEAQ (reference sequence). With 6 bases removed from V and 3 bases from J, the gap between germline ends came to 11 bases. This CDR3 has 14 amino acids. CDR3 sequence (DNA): TGTGCCAGCAGTTCAGGGATCCCTAATGAAAAACTGTTTTTT. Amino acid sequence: CASSSGIPNEKLFF.

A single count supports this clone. CDR3 nucleotide sequence: TGTGCCAGCAGGAAACGGACAGGGAACTATGGCTACACCTTC. Translated, it gives CASRKRTGNYGYTF. The chain combines TRBV6-6 with TRBJ1-2; 8 bases match TRBD1. The CDR3 extends over 14 amino acids. The trim removed 6 bases at V and 2 bases at J, leaving 5 bases unmatched. Germline-derived CDR1 and CDR2 are MNHNY and SVGAGI (reference sequence).

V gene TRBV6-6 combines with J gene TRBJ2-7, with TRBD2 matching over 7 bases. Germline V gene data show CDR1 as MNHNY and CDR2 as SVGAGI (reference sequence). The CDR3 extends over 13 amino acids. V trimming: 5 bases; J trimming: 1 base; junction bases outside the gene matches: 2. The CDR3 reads CASSVRESYEQYF. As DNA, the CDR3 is TGTGCCAGCAGTGTGCGGGAGTCCTACGAGCAGTACTTC.

CDR3 residues: CASNSMNTEAFF. The CDR3 DNA reads TGTGCCAGCAACTCGATGAACACTGAAGCTTTCTTT. The chain is built from TRBV10-3 and TRBJ1-1; D is undetermined. Germline V gene lookup returns CDR1 ENHRY and CDR2 SYGVKD. This CDR3 is built from 12 residues. V was clipped by 10 bases and J by 0 bases, with 9 bases between them.

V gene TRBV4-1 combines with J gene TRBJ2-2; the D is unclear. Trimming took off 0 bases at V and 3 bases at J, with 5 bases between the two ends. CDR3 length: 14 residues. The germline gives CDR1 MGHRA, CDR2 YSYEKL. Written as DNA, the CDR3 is TGCGCCAGCAGCCAAGAAGCCTACACCGGGGAGCTGTTTTTT. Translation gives CASSQEAYTGELFF.

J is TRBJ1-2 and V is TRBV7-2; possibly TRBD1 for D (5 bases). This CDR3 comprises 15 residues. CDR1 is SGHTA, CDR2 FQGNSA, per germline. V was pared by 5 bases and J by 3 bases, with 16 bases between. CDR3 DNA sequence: TGTGCCAGCAGCCGGGGTGGGCAGGGATACTATGGCTACACCTTC. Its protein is CASSRGGQGYYGYTF.

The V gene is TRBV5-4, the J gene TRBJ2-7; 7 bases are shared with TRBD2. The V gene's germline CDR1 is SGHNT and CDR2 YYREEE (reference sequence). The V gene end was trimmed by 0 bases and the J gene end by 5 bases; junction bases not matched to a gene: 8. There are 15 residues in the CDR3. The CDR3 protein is CASSLEEGGPHEQYF. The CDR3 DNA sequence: TGTGCCAGCAGCTTGGAAGAGGGAGGGCCCCACGAGCAGTACTTC.

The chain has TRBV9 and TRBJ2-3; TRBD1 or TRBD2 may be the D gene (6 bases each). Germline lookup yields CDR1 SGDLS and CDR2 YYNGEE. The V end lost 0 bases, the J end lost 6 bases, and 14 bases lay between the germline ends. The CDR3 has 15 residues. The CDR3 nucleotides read TGTGCCAGCAGCGTAGAGGACAGCCGGGGGGATACGCAGTATTTT. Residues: CASSVEDSRGDTQYF. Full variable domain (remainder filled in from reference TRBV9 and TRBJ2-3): DSGVTQTPKHLITATGQRVTLRCSPRSGDLSVYWYQQSLDQGLQFLIQYYNGEERAKGNILERFSAQQFPDLHSELNLSSLELGDSALYFCASSVEDSRGDTQYFGPGTRLTVL.

CDR3 loop: CASSFFETGDPEAFF. CDR3 in DNA: TGCGCCAGCAGCTTTTTTGAAACAGGAGATCCTGAAGCTTTCTTT. The chain uses TRBV5-1 and TRBJ1-1, with a weak D call TRBD1 (5 bases). Germline CDR1 is SGHRS and CDR2 is YFSETQ. The CDR3 has 15 residues. The V end was cut by 2 bases, the J end by 6 bases, with 17 bases between.

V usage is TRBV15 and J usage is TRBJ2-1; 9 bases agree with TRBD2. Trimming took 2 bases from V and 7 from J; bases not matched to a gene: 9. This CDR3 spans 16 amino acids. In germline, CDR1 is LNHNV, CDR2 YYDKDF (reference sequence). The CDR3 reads CATSRPGLAGSNEQFF. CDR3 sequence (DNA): TGTGCCACCAGCAGACCGGGACTAGCTGGGTCAAATGAGCAGTTCTTC.

CDR3 nucleotides: TGCGCCAGCAGCCAATGGTCGGACACCGGGGAGCTGTTTTTT. Translated, it gives CASSQWSDTGELFF. The chain combines TRBV4-1 with TRBJ2-2, with D unclear. The germline gives CDR1 MGHRA, CDR2 YSYEKL. V lost 2 bases and J 3 bases, leaving 7 bases between the germline ends. The CDR3 is 14 amino acids.